Below, 21 T cell receptor beta chains from the same sample are listed, as sequenced in a study of response to subunit inactivated influenza vaccine. Each CDR3 protein is one row after TCRdb ran MiXCR on the RT-PCR reads. Here the sample spans 450,000 to 550,000 distinct CDR3 sequences, about 25% being singletons. The starting material was CD4+ T cells sorted from PBMCs, obtained 4 to 6 days after vaccination. The receptors derive from a man aged 50 to 59 who received an inactivated influenza vaccine.

The J gene is TRBJ1-4, the V gene TRBV9, with D unresolved. This CDR3 has 15 amino acids. V lost 0 bases and J lost 8, with 14 bases in between. The germline V gene has CDR1 SGDLS and CDR2 YYNGEE. Here the CDR3 DNA reads TGTGCCAGCAGCGTAGGTACACAGATTGGCGAAAAACTGTTTTTT. Translated, it gives CASSVGTQIGEKLFF.

The chain has TRBV20-1 and TRBJ2-5; TRBD2 might be the D (5 bases). The CDR3 consists of 16 residues. Trimming pared 1 base from V and 2 bases from J, leaving 17 bases between. Germline-derived CDR1 and CDR2 are DFQATT and SNEGSKA (reference sequence). CDR3 nucleotide sequence: TGCAGTGCTAGAGGAATTCCAACACTAGTTCAAGAGACCCAGTACTTC. Protein product: CSARGIPTLVQETQYF.

This chain uses TRBV5-1 with TRBJ1-2, with D perhaps matching TRBD1 (5 bases). The CDR3 consists of 14 residues. V lost 4 bases, J lost 1 base, and 11 bases lay in between. Germline values: CDR1 SGHRS, CDR2 YFSETQ. The chain's CDR3 is CASSATADNYGYTF. CDR3 sequence (DNA): TGCGCCAGCAGCGCGACAGCGGATAACTATGGCTACACCTTC.

The J gene is TRBJ2-2, the V gene TRBV7-2; D is ambiguous. Looked up from germline, CDR1 is SGHTA and CDR2 is FQGNSA. There are 15 residues in the CDR3. Trimming removed 2 bases at V and 2 bases at J, with 9 bases between. CDR3 bases: TGTGCCAGCAGCTTACCTCTGGGTAACACCGGGGAGCTGTTTTTT. Protein: CASSLPLGNTGELFF.

This clonotype was seen a few times. The chain joins TRBV20-1 to TRBJ2-7, with D maybe TRBD1 (6 bases). The V end lost 1 base, the J end lost 6 bases, and 13 bases lay between the germline ends. The CDR3 contains 13 residues. The germline CDR1 and CDR2 sequences are DFQATT and SNEGSKA (reference sequence). In DNA form, the CDR3 reads TGCAGTGCTAGAGGTCAGGTCAGGGGCGAGCAGTACTTC. This sequence encodes CSARGQVRGEQYF.

This clonotype was observed many times. The junction departs from the called germline gene at one end, perhaps through a read error. This rearrangement joins TRBV15 to TRBJ1-1; D uncertain. Germline V gives CDR1 LNHNV, CDR2 YYDKDF (reference sequence). CDR3 length equals 14 residues. CDR3 nucleotides: TGTGCCACCAGCGGAGACCGCCGACGCACTGAAGCTTTCTTT. It is translated as CATSGDRRRTEAFF.

This clonotype has just a few counts. CDR3 protein: CASSFKGGTGANTGELFF. The DNA of the CDR3 is TGCGCCAGCAGCTTCAAGGGTGGGACAGGGGCGAACACCGGGGAGCTGTTTTTT. This rearrangement joins TRBV4-3 to TRBJ2-2; 10 bases are shared with TRBD1. V gave up 5 bases and J gave up 0 bases; unmatched junction bases: 9. CDR1 and CDR2 from the germline V gene are LGHNA and YSLEER. The CDR3 spans 18 residues.

The chain links TRBV7-2 to TRBJ2-7; tentatively, D is TRBD1 (5 bases). CDR3 length: 15 residues. Germline lookup yields CDR1 SGHTA and CDR2 FQGNSA. Deletions cut 1 base from V and 7 bases from J, with 17 bases between. CDR3 residues: CASSLDYRGEREQYF. CDR3 bases: TGTGCCAGCAGCTTAGATTATAGGGGTGAAAGGGAGCAGTACTTC.

The V call is TRBV20-1, the J call TRBJ2-7; D may match TRBD1 or TRBD2 (5 bases each). Germline CDR1 is DFQATT and CDR2 is SNEGSKA (reference sequence). This CDR3 has 15 residues. Trimming stripped 2 bases from V and 0 bases from J, with 14 bases between. The CDR3 spells CSARRDLRSSYEQYF. The CDR3 DNA reads as TGCAGTGCTAGACGGGACCTACGAAGCTCCTACGAGCAGTACTTC.

This clonotype turned up a few times. The CDR3 bases are TGTGCCATCAGTGTGGGGGGGGGTGATGAAGCTTTCTTT. Translating gives CAISVGGGDEAFF. The rearrangement joins TRBV10-3 to TRBJ1-1, with TRBD1 as a possible D gene (5 bases). Germline CDR1 is ENHRY and CDR2 is SYGVKD. There are 13 residues in the CDR3. Trimming stripped 4 bases from V and 7 bases from J, with 13 bases between.

The chain employs TRBV3-1 and TRBJ2-3, with a possible D match to TRBD2 (5 bases). V was clipped by 4 bases and J by 4 bases, with 18 bases between them. CDR1 is LGHDT and CDR2 is YNNKEL in the germline V gene (reference sequence). The CDR3 has 16 residues. CDR3 DNA: TGTGCCAGCAGCCCGGTGATAGGAGGATCGGCAGATACGCAGTATTTT. Translating gives CASSPVIGGSADTQYF.

This rearrangement joins TRBV20-1 to TRBJ2-5; 7 bases fit TRBD2. In germline, CDR1 is DFQATT, CDR2 SNEGSKA (reference sequence). The CDR3 covers 14 residues. J was trimmed by 5 bases and V by 1 base; bases with no gene match: 7. CDR3 in DNA: TGCAGTGCTAGAGGAAGCGGGGCCACTGAGACCCAGTACTTC. Its translation: CSARGSGATETQYF.

As for this clonotype: This may stem from a read error, because a much larger clone lies one nucleotide away. The chain employs TRBV7-8 and TRBJ2-1; D possibly corresponds to TRBD1 (6 bases). CDR1 SGHVS and CDR2 FQNEAQ come from the germline V gene. V lost 4 bases and J lost 3, with 7 bases in between. The CDR3 is 13 residues long. The CDR3 sequence: CASSSGHYNEQFF. CDR3 DNA: TGTGCCAGCAGCTCGGGACACTACAATGAGCAGTTCTTC.

The rearrangement links TRBV6-2 or TRBV6-3 to TRBJ2-7; 7 bases agree with TRBD2. Germline-derived CDR1 and CDR2 are MNHEY and SVGEGT. V dropped 2 bases and J dropped 4; count of bases not matched to a gene: 2. The CDR3 covers 13 residues. Written as DNA, the CDR3 is TGTGCCAGCAGTTACGCGGGAGTGTACGAGCAGTACTTC. Its protein is CASSYAGVYEQYF.

Ten or more counts support this clonotype. The genes are TRBV4-3 and TRBJ2-1; D is uncertain. The CDR3 sequence is 16 residues long. The germline V gene has CDR1 LGHNA and CDR2 YSLEER. V was pared by 0 bases and J by 0 bases, with 9 bases between. DNA for the CDR3: TGCGCCAGCAGCCAAGATAGAAGGAGCTCCTACAATGAGCAGTTCTTC. Protein product: CASSQDRRSSYNEQFF.

The chain is built from TRBV11-2 and TRBJ2-7; a possible D gene is TRBD1 (5 bases). The length of the CDR3 is 14 residues. V was cut by 5 bases and J by 2 bases, with 13 bases left in between. The germline V gene has CDR1 SGHAT and CDR2 FQNNGV. In nucleotides, the CDR3 is TGTGCCAGCAGCCCGACAGCTATAACCTACGAGCAGTACTTC. It codes for CASSPTAITYEQYF.

This clonotype was detected only a few times. This chain uses TRBV12-3 or TRBV12-4 with TRBJ2-7; D is undetermined. The germline V and J ends were trimmed by 3 bases and 3 bases, with 6 bases remaining between them. CDR3 length: 12 amino acids. CDR3 in amino acids: CASSLVFYEQYF. The CDR3 bases are TGTGCCAGCAGTTTGGTGTTCTACGAGCAGTACTTC.

This clonotype was detected only a few times. This chain connects TRBV5-6 to TRBJ2-1; D is unresolved. Deletions cut 4 bases from V and 3 bases from J, with 14 bases between. Germline V gene lookup returns CDR1 SGHDT and CDR2 YYEEEE. The CDR3 has 15 amino acids. CDR3 region: CASSRVGDNYNEQFF. In DNA form, the CDR3 reads TGTGCCAGCAGCCGAGTCGGAGACAACTACAATGAGCAGTTCTTC.

The chain links TRBV12-3 or TRBV12-4 to TRBJ2-7; D not certain. The CDR3 is made up of 13 amino acids. The V and J ends lost 6 bases and 3 bases respectively, with 12 bases between them. The CDR3 DNA sequence: TGTGCCAGCAGCCCATCCATCGACTACGAGCAGTACTTC. Translated: CASSPSIDYEQYF.

This clonotype was seen only a few times. V usage is TRBV25-1 and J usage is TRBJ2-3; 12 positions match TRBD1. After removal of 3 bases from V and 9 bases from J, the junction contained 13 bases not matched to a gene. Germline CDR1 and CDR2: MGHDK and SYGVNS. This CDR3 spans 17 amino acids. The CDR3 region is CASSDPRGTGGFETQYF. The CDR3 region has the DNA TGTGCCAGCAGTGACCCCCGGGGGACAGGGGGCTTTGAAACGCAGTATTTT.

The chain recombines TRBV20-1 with TRBJ2-1; 8 positions agree with TRBD2. This CDR3 has 17 amino acids. Germline CDR1 DFQATT, CDR2 SNEGSKA (reference sequence). Trimming cost V 6 bases and J 0 bases; bases outside gene matches: 13. CDR3: CSARFIAGPYSYNEQFF. Here the CDR3 DNA reads TGCAGTGCCAGATTCATAGCGGGACCCTACTCCTACAATGAGCAGTTCTTC.